A selection of T cell receptor beta chains follows, all from one sample in a study of control samples from healthy donors and cancer patients. Repertoires were generated with immunoSEQ multiplex PCR, while TCRdb's copy carries only in-frame clones and drops some. The sample includes 150,000 to 180,000 clones, 85% to 95% of them seen just once. Specimen: blood. The receptor set was obtained from a man in his forties in good health. CDR3s include the opening cysteine and the closing phenylalanine or tryptophan. D genes are given only for firm matches. Size values are once, few and many counts, or a class for expanded clones, and some rows have none.

CDR3aa | CDR3nt | j_gene | v_gene | d_gene | abundance
CASSPRDRGSYEQYF | TGTGCCAGCAGCCCGAGGGACAGGGGATCCTACGAGCAGTACTTC | TRBJ2-7 | TRBV11-2 | TRBD1 | -
CASSLKASGGNEQFF | TGTGCCAGCAGCTTAAAGGCCAGCGGGGGTAATGAGCAGTTCTTC | TRBJ2-1 | TRBV7-8 | TRBD2 | -
CASSLRAGGEQYF | TGTGCCAGCAGCTTGAGGGCAGGGGGCGAGCAGTACTTC | TRBJ2-7 | TRBV5-4 | TRBD1 | -
CATSDYSAGGGYTF | TGTGCCACCAGTGACTACAGCGCCGGGGGGGGCTACACCTTC | TRBJ1-2 | TRBV24-1 | - | -
CASGFTGTGTGGFYF | TGTGCTAGTGGTTTCACCGGGACAGGGACGGGCGGATTCTACTTC | TRBJ2-7 | TRBV12-5 | TRBD1 | -
CATSDPGLGFTGELFF | TGTGCCACCAGTGACCCGGGACTAGGGTTCACCGGGGAGCTGTTTTTT | TRBJ2-2 | TRBV24-1 | TRBD2 | -
CASSPLPGTPTGELFF | TGCGCCAGCAGCCCCCTCCCCGGGACACCCACCGGGGAGCTGTTTTTT | TRBJ2-2 | TRBV4-3 | - | -
CATSVSPLDDTQYF | TGTGCCACCAGTGTTTCGCCGCTAGATGATACGCAGTATTTT | TRBJ2-3 | TRBV24-1 | - | -
CASSRDRGQSEAFF | TGTGCCAGCAGCAGGGACAGGGGGCAGTCTGAAGCTTTCTTT | TRBJ1-1 | TRBV7-2 | TRBD1 | -
CASRDVQSSYNEQFF | TGTGCCAGCCGTGACGTACAGAGCTCCTACAATGAGCAGTTCTTC | TRBJ2-1 | TRBV27 | - | -
CASSAVTGGGYGYTF | TGTGCCAGCAGTGCAGTGACAGGGGGCGGCTATGGCTACACCTTC | TRBJ1-2 | TRBV7-9 | TRBD1 | -
CATSDPGTQETQYF | TGTGCCACCAGTGATCCCGGGACCCAAGAGACCCAGTACTTC | TRBJ2-5 | TRBV24-1 | - | -
CASSLGWDSSYNSPLHF | TGCGCCAGCAGCTTGGGGTGGGACAGCTCCTATAATTCACCCCTCCACTTT | TRBJ1-6 | TRBV5-1 | TRBD1 | once
CASTWGGANTEAFF | TGCGCCAGCACCTGGGGGGGAGCGAACACTGAAGCTTTCTTT | TRBJ1-1 | TRBV5-1 | - | -
CASSRDRGNEKLFF | TGTGCCAGCAGTAGGGACAGGGGGAATGAAAAACTGTTTTTT | TRBJ1-4 | TRBV2 | TRBD1 | once
CATLPGRFTEAFF | TGTGCCACCCTCCCTGGGAGGTTCACTGAAGCTTTCTTT | TRBJ1-1 | TRBV28 | - | -
CASTKQGAVNYGYTF | TGTGCCAGTACTAAACAGGGGGCGGTAAACTATGGCTACACCTTC | TRBJ1-2 | TRBV19 | TRBD1 | once
CASEIWGTGNQPQHF | TGTGCCAGCGAAATATGGGGGACAGGGAATCAGCCCCAGCATTTT | TRBJ1-5 | TRBV28 | TRBD1 | -
CSVEEPLRGRGSDEQFF | TGCAGCGTTGAAGAACCGCTCCGGGGGCGCGGTTCGGATGAGCAGTTCTTC | TRBJ2-1 | TRBV29-1 | - | -
CASSRQVSLLSNQPQHF | TGTGCCAGTAGTAGACAGGTTTCTTTGCTTAGCAATCAGCCCCAGCATTTT | TRBJ1-5 | TRBV19 | - | -
CASSDGDRRQPQHF | TGTGCCAGCAGTGACGGGGACCGACGCCAGCCCCAGCATTTT | TRBJ1-5 | TRBV6-1 | - | -
CASSLGRSYGYTF | TGTGCCAGCAGTTTGGGCAGATCCTATGGCTACACCTTC | TRBJ1-2 | TRBV27 | - | -
CASSFRILAAGRPTGELFF | TGTGCCAGCAGTTTTCGTATTTTGGCTGCGGGGCGTCCCACCGGGGAGCTGTTTTTT | TRBJ2-2 | TRBV27 | - | -
CASSLGVGDEQYF | TGTGCCAGCAGCTTAGGGGTCGGGGACGAGCAGTACTTC | TRBJ2-7 | TRBV11-3 | - | -
CASSLGARNYNEQFF | TGTGCCAGCAGCCTAGGGGCAAGAAACTACAATGAGCAGTTCTTC | TRBJ2-1 | TRBV27 | - | -
CASSATGANVLTF | TGTGCCAGCAGTGCGACTGGGGCCAACGTCCTGACTTTC | TRBJ2-6 | TRBV6-2/TRBV6-3 | - | -
CASIGLYGYTF | TGTGCCAGCATAGGGCTCTATGGCTACACCTTC | TRBJ1-2 | TRBV28 | - | -
CAISGGGSVEQYF | TGTGCCATCAGTGGTGGCGGATCCGTGGAGCAGTACTTC | TRBJ2-7 | TRBV10-3 | - | -
CASSYGGSANEKLFF | TGTGCCAGCAGTTACGGGGGATCGGCTAATGAAAAACTGTTTTTT | TRBJ1-4 | TRBV28 | - | -
CASSVYTSGTSGGRQETQYF | TGTGCCAGCAGTGTCTATACTTCCGGGACTAGCGGGGGCCGTCAAGAGACCCAGTACTTC | TRBJ2-5 | TRBV6-1 | TRBD2 | -
CASSPDGFAQYF | TGTGCCAGCAGCCCTGACGGGTTCGCGCAGTATTTT | TRBJ2-3 | TRBV14 | - | -
CASSQEGWGPWGEKLFF | TGCGCCAGCAGCCAAGAAGGGTGGGGGCCATGGGGTGAAAAACTGTTTTTT | TRBJ1-4 | TRBV4-1 | - | -
CASRQTRQVAGELFF | TGTGCCAGCAGACAAACCAGACAGGTCGCCGGGGAGCTGTTTTTT | TRBJ2-2 | TRBV6-5 | - | -
CASSLDGGVYTF | TGTGCCAGCAGCTTAGATGGCGGAGTTTACACCTTC | TRBJ1-2 | TRBV13 | - | -
CASSLDVAPSGANVLTF | TGTGCCAGCAGCTTAGACGTTGCTCCCTCTGGGGCCAACGTCCTGACTTTC | TRBJ2-6 | TRBV7-2 | - | once
CASSGVWRGNTDTQYF | TGTGCCAGCAGTGGGGTCTGGCGGGGGAACACAGATACGCAGTATTTT | TRBJ2-3 | TRBV2 | TRBD2 | -
CSVERDTGELFF | TGCAGCGTTGAGAGGGACACCGGGGAGCTGTTTTTT | TRBJ2-2 | TRBV29-1 | - | -
CASSDRQGALHEQFF | TGTGCCAGCAGCGACCGACAGGGGGCTTTACATGAGCAGTTCTTC | TRBJ2-1 | TRBV7-9 | TRBD1 | -
CASSSLAGGTYNEQFF | TGTGCCAGCAGCTCGCTAGCGGGGGGTACCTACAATGAGCAGTTCTTC | TRBJ2-1 | TRBV7-8 | TRBD2 | -
CASSTRDRSYEQYF | TGCGCCAGCAGCACTAGGGACAGGTCCTACGAGCAGTACTTC | TRBJ2-7 | TRBV5-1 | TRBD1 | once